The 22 T cell receptor beta chains listed next were all sequenced from one sample in a study of blood T cell repertoires in COVID-19 (dated by TCRdb to 2018 to 2020). The receptor library was made with the immunoSEQ multiplex PCR assay. This immuneACCESS table, as held by TCRdb, lists in-frame sequences with V and J called but not all clones. Of the missing ones, under half trace to an unresolved V gene in checked studies; the others have no known cause. The sample records 250,000 to 300,000 clones, 75% to 95% of which are singletons. Together, the top ten hold about 1.1% of the sample. The sequenced sample consisted of PBMCs or T cells enriched from blood (not recorded which). The receptors derive from a woman aged 30 to 39 who had recovered from COVID-19.

The table lists this clone with a count of one. This CDR3 reads CAIRRTGSPLGRDTQYF. The CDR3 DNA sequence: TGTGCCATCCGGCGGACAGGGAGTCCTCTGGGACGGGATACGCAGTATTTT. The rearrangement links TRBV10-3 to TRBJ2-3; 8 bases are a match to TRBD1. CDR1 and CDR2 from the germline V gene are ENHRY and SYGVKD. Unmatched junction bases numbered 19, after V lost 8 bases and J lost 6 bases. The CDR3 has 17 amino acids.

This chain uses TRBV20-1 with TRBJ2-1, with D possibly TRBD2 on 5 matching bases. V was clipped by 3 bases and J by 10 bases, with 22 bases between them. The CDR3 spans 15 residues. CDR1 and CDR2 (germline): DFQATT, SNEGSKA (reference sequence). CDR3 coding DNA: TGCAGTGCTAGTGTCGCGCGGACTGCCTTTTGGGAGCAGTTCTTC. It specifies CSASVARTAFWEQFF.

The chain employs TRBV29-1 and TRBJ2-7, with D possibly TRBD2 on 6 matching bases. With 2 bases removed from V and 5 bases from J, the gap between germline ends came to 13 bases. There are 13 residues in the CDR3. Per germline, CDR1 SQVTM and CDR2 ANQGSEA. CDR3 protein: CSVERELGHEQYF. The CDR3 DNA is TGCAGCGTTGAACGGGAGTTGGGGCACGAGCAGTACTTC.

The chain joins TRBV28 to TRBJ1-1; D may be TRBD1 (6 bases). This CDR3 region has 15 residues. Germline CDR1 and CDR2: MDHEN and SYDVKM. Trimming removed 4 bases at V and 2 bases at J, with 14 bases between. The CDR3, as DNA: TGTGCCAGCAGTTCCGCGGGGGGCGTAAACACTGAAGCTTTCTTT. As protein: CASSSAGGVNTEAFF.

V and J are TRBV4-1 and TRBJ1-1; no clear D gene. V lost 4 bases and J lost 3, with 12 bases in between. The CDR3 spans 14 residues. The germline V gene has CDR1 MGHRA and CDR2 YSYEKL. The CDR3 nucleotides read TGCGCCAGCAGCCTCTCGAGGGCGGACACTGAAGCTTTCTTT. Translating it yields CASSLSRADTEAFF.

V is TRBV27 and J is TRBJ2-5; 9 bases align to TRBD2. The germline CDR1 and CDR2 sequences are MNHEY and SMNVEV (reference sequence). There are 17 residues in the CDR3. V dropped 3 bases and J dropped 5; count of bases not matched to a gene: 13. As DNA, the CDR3 is TGTGCCAGCAGTTTTTTTCCGAGTAGCGGGAGAGCGGAGACCCAGTACTTC. This codes for CASSFFPSSGRAETQYF.

This chain uses TRBV18 with TRBJ2-3; D is unclear. In germline, CDR1 is KGHSH, CDR2 LQKENI. Between the trimmed V and J ends, which lost 2 bases and 3 bases, there was a span of 3 bases. The CDR3 is made up of 12 amino acids. In DNA form, the CDR3 reads TGTGCCAGCTCACCAGAGACAGATACGCAGTATTTT. Its translation: CASSPETDTQYF.

The J gene is TRBJ2-7, the V gene TRBV21-1; the table's D call, TRBD2, was not checked against the DNA. TRBV21-1 counts as a pseudogene. CDR3 length: 18 amino acids. The CDR3 reads CASSNPGSSLIFSYEQYF. The CDR3 DNA follows: TGTGCCAGCAGCAACCCGGGGTCGAGCTTAATATTCTCCTACGAGCAGTACTTC.

The chain is built from TRBV6-5 and TRBJ1-1; possibly TRBD1 for D (6 bases). Germline CDR1 is MNHEY and CDR2 is SVGAGI. Between the trimmed V and J ends, which lost 8 bases and 3 bases, there was a span of 13 bases. CDR3 length: 13 residues. CDR3 loop: CASEGQGYTEAFF. Here the CDR3 DNA reads TGTGCCAGCGAAGGGCAGGGGTACACTGAAGCTTTCTTT.

The chain recombines TRBV29-1 with TRBJ2-1; 9 nucleotides align to TRBD2. The CDR3 totals 13 residues. J was trimmed by 9 bases and V by 7 bases; bases with no gene match: 10. CDR1 is SQVTM, CDR2 ANQGSEA, per germline. CDR3 amino acids: CSANSGRRGEQFF. DNA for the CDR3: TGCAGCGCTAATAGCGGGAGACGGGGTGAGCAGTTCTTC.

The chain links TRBV7-8 to TRBJ2-1; D gene ambiguous. Per germline, CDR1 SGHVS and CDR2 FQNEAQ. V was clipped by 0 bases and J by 4 bases, with 13 bases between them. The CDR3 is 16 amino acids. CDR3 DNA: TGTGCCAGCAGCTTAGCGGTTCGGGTTAATTACAATGAGCAGTTCTTC. Its protein is CASSLAVRVNYNEQFF.

This clone was counted between two and nine times. This chain joins TRBV10-1 and TRBJ2-2; a possible D gene is TRBD2 (7 bases). The CDR3 has 16 residues. With 0 bases removed from V and 3 bases from J, the gap between germline ends came to 11 bases. Germline lookup yields CDR1 WNHNN and CDR2 SYGVQD (reference sequence). CDR3 residues: CASSESRGGDTGELFF. The DNA for the CDR3 is TGCGCCAGCAGTGAGTCAAGGGGGGGAGACACCGGGGAGCTGTTTTTT.

This chain joins TRBV7-8 and TRBJ2-1; TRBD1 matches at 9 bases. The CDR3 loop spans 15 amino acids. The trim removed 5 bases at V and 7 bases at J, leaving 9 bases unmatched. The germline V gene has CDR1 SGHVS and CDR2 FQNEAQ. CDR3 sequence (DNA): TGTGCCAGCAGCCAGGACAGGGGAGGTGTGAATGAGCAGTTCTTC. Its translation: CASSQDRGGVNEQFF. Drawing the rest from reference TRBV7-8 and TRBJ2-1, the complete variable domain is GAGVSQSPRYKVAKRGQDVALRCDPISGHVSLFWYQQALGQGPEFLTYFQNEAQLDKSGLPSDRFFAERPEGSVSTLKIQRTQQEDSAVYLCASSQDRGGVNEQFFGPGTRLTVL.

The chain carries TRBV3-1 (or the pseudogene TRBV3-2) and TRBJ2-3, with 9 bases identical to TRBD1. Germline CDR1 reads LGHDT; CDR2 reads YNNKEL (reference sequence). The CDR3 consists of 16 residues. J was trimmed by 1 base and V by 1 base; bases with no gene match: 3. The CDR3 nucleotides read TGTGCCAGCAGCCAAGCGAGGACAGGGGGCACAGATACGCAGTATTTT. This encodes CASSQARTGGTDTQYF.

The chain carries TRBV29-1 and TRBJ2-5; tentative D call: TRBD2 (5 bases). From germline, CDR1 is SQVTM and CDR2 ANQGSEA. V lost 6 bases and J 5 bases, leaving 13 bases between the germline ends. The CDR3 spans 12 residues. The CDR3 here is CSVRASIETQYF. CDR3 sequence (DNA): TGCAGCGTGAGGGCCTCCATTGAGACCCAGTACTTC.

This clone was observed a single time. Here the CDR3 reads CASSTPGQGSSYEQYF. The CDR3 nucleotides are TGTGCCAGCAGTACACCGGGACAGGGTAGCTCCTACGAGCAGTACTTC. The chain combines TRBV6-4 with TRBJ2-7, with TRBD1 identical over 9 bases. CDR3 length: 16 residues. The germline gives CDR1 MRHNA, CDR2 SNTAGT. Trimming cost V 5 bases and J 0 bases; bases outside gene matches: 8.

This chain connects TRBV7-6 to TRBJ1-1; 10 nucleotides line up with TRBD1. Germline V lookup: CDR1 SGHVS, CDR2 FNYEAQ. The CDR3 spans 17 residues. Trimming removed 5 bases from V and 2 bases from J; junction bases left unmatched: 11. As DNA, the CDR3 is TGTGCCAGCAGCCCTCGACAGGGGGCGTTTGGAAACACTGAAGCTTTCTTT. Its protein product is CASSPRQGAFGNTEAFF.

The V and J genes are TRBV12-3 or TRBV12-4 and TRBJ1-6, with a possible D match to TRBD1 (5 bases). V was clipped by 3 bases and J by 10 bases, with 10 bases between them. The CDR3 has 13 amino acids. The CDR3 sequence: CASSLGGRSPLHF. The CDR3 DNA follows: TGTGCCAGCAGTTTGGGGGGGAGGTCACCCCTCCACTTT.

The chain carries TRBV9 and TRBJ2-5; D is perhaps TRBD1 (6 bases). V was cut by 3 bases and J by 0 bases, with 9 bases left in between. The germline V gene encodes CDR1 SGDLS and CDR2 YYNGEE. CDR3 length equals 14 residues. The CDR3 DNA sequence: TGTGCCAGCAGCGCCGGGACATACCAAGAGACCCAGTACTTC. Protein product: CASSAGTYQETQYF.

The chain is built from TRBV7-9 and TRBJ1-4; D is perhaps TRBD1 (6 bases). V shed 0 bases and J shed 8 bases, with 13 bases lying between them. Germline V lookup: CDR1 SEHNR, CDR2 FQNEAQ (reference sequence). CDR3 length equals 15 residues. The DNA of the CDR3 is TGTGCCAGCAGCTTAGCAGCAGGGGTGGGAGAAAAACTGTTTTTT. This sequence encodes CASSLAAGVGEKLFF.

The CDR3 DNA sequence: TGTGCCAGCAGCCGACAGGGACTTACAGATACGCAGTATTTT. It specifies CASSRQGLTDTQYF. The rearrangement links TRBV11-3 to TRBJ2-3; perhaps TRBD1 as D (7 bases). Germline CDR1 and CDR2: SGHNT and YENEEA. Trimming pared 5 bases from V and 3 bases from J, leaving 12 bases between. The CDR3 has 14 amino acids.

V usage is TRBV5-4 and J usage is TRBJ2-2; 7 bases map to TRBD2. The V and J ends lost 4 bases and 0 bases, in that order; junction bases with no gene match: 3. CDR1 SGHNT and CDR2 YYREEE come from the germline V gene (reference sequence). The CDR3 runs to 15 residues. The CDR3 DNA follows: TGTGCCAGCAGCCCGGGAGGCGCGAACACCGGGGAGCTGTTTTTT. Its protein is CASSPGGANTGELFF.